This is a list of T cell receptor beta chains from one sample in a study of shared clonotypes between healthy human individuals. The repertoire was sequenced with immunoSEQ multiplex PCR; TCRdb's copy has only in-frame clones and lacks some. Among 2 million to 2.5 million clones, roughly 92% were seen once, and the ten largest hold approximately 0.41%. The sequencing sample was made of naive CD4+ T cells from PBMCs. The receptor set was obtained from a man between 18 and 35 years old in good health. Some clones in this sample may be carry-over from other donors' samples. Each CDR3 is given with its conserved first and last residue. D genes are given only for firm matches. Size is stated for part of the rows, as once, few or many counts, or as a class when the clone is expanded.

V: TRBV30
J: TRBJ2-3
D: .
size: .
CDR3: CAWSVNPNTQYF
DNA: TGTGCCTGGAGTGTTAACCCAAATACGCAGTATTTT

V: TRBV11-2
J: TRBJ2-7
D: .
size: .
CDR3: CASSVPGTLSYEQYF
DNA: TGTGCCAGCAGCGTTCCCGGGACACTCTCCTACGAGCAGTACTTC

V: TRBV6-4
J: TRBJ2-2
D: TRBD1
size: .
CDR3: CASRGQENTGELFF
DNA: TGTGCCAGCAGGGGACAGGAAAACACCGGGGAGCTGTTTTTT

V: TRBV6-5
J: TRBJ2-7
D: TRBD2
size: .
CDR3: CASSYGREGRYEQYF
DNA: TGTGCCAGCAGTTACGGGCGGGAGGGCCGGTACGAGCAGTACTTC

V: TRBV5-1
J: TRBJ1-2
D: .
size: .
CDR3: CASSGGGANYGYTF
DNA: TGCGCCAGCAGCGGAGGGGGAGCTAACTATGGCTACACCTTC

V: TRBV9
J: TRBJ2-7
D: .
size: .
CDR3: CASSADPGLYYEQYF
DNA: TGTGCCAGCAGCGCAGACCCGGGACTCTACTACGAGCAGTACTTC

V: TRBV5-1
J: TRBJ1-4
D: TRBD1
size: .
CDR3: CASSFTGARRANEKLFF
DNA: TGCGCCAGCAGCTTCACAGGGGCACGGAGGGCTAATGAAAAACTGTTTTTT

V: TRBV2
J: TRBJ1-1
D: TRBD1
size: .
CDR3: CASRLGGRGNTEAFF
DNA: TGTGCCAGCAGGCTAGGGGGCAGGGGGAACACTGAAGCTTTCTTT

V: TRBV2
J: TRBJ2-7
D: .
size: .
CDR3: CASSTGRRGGYEQYF
DNA: TGTGCCAGCAGTACGGGACGTCGGGGCGGATACGAGCAGTACTTC

V: TRBV11-2
J: TRBJ1-2
D: .
size: .
CDR3: CASSWGGSSYGYTF
DNA: TGTGCCAGCAGTTGGGGCGGTTCTAGCTATGGCTACACCTTC

V: TRBV7-2
J: TRBJ1-1
D: .
size: .
CDR3: CASSLDSPNTEAFF
DNA: TGTGCCAGCAGCTTAGATTCCCCGAACACTGAAGCTTTCTTT

V: TRBV19
J: TRBJ1-1
D: .
size: once
CDR3: CASKREGVGDTEAFF
DNA: TGTGCCAGTAAACGGGAAGGCGTGGGGGACACTGAAGCTTTCTTT

V: TRBV15
J: TRBJ2-5
D: TRBD2
size: .
CDR3: CATSRRGSGSETQYF
DNA: TGTGCCACCAGCAGAAGAGGTAGCGGGAGTGAGACCCAGTACTTC

V: TRBV5-4
J: TRBJ2-3
D: .
size: .
CDR3: CASSSSNQRSTDTQYF
DNA: TGTGCCAGCAGCTCGAGTAACCAACGGTCCACAGATACGCAGTATTTT

V: TRBV28
J: TRBJ1-2
D: .
size: .
CDR3: CATDGSDYGYTF
DNA: TGTGCCACCGACGGGTCGGACTATGGCTACACCTTC

V: TRBV11-2
J: TRBJ2-2
D: TRBD2
size: .
CDR3: CASSPSPGRVGTGELFF
DNA: TGTGCCAGCAGCCCGTCACCTGGGAGGGTCGGAACCGGGGAGCTGTTTTTT

V: TRBV9
J: TRBJ2-5
D: .
size: .
CDR3: CASSVMGTQETQYF
DNA: TGTGCCAGCAGCGTAATGGGTACACAAGAGACCCAGTACTTC

V: TRBV29-1
J: TRBJ2-5
D: .
size: .
CDR3: CSVSMYQETQYF
DNA: TGCAGCGTTTCCATGTACCAAGAGACCCAGTACTTC

V: TRBV7-2
J: TRBJ2-4
D: .
size: .
CDR3: CASSPPGRGERGDIQYF
DNA: TGTGCCAGCAGCCCCCCGGGGAGGGGAGAAAGGGGGGACATTCAGTACTTC

V: TRBV29-1
J: TRBJ2-5
D: .
size: .
CDR3: CSVEMSGGEETQYF
DNA: TGCAGCGTTGAAATGTCCGGGGGAGAGGAGACCCAGTACTTC

V: TRBV15
J: TRBJ2-5
D: .
size: .
CDR3: CATSRAQQGEVETQYF
DNA: TGTGCCACCAGCAGAGCACAACAGGGAGAGGTGGAGACCCAGTACTTC

V: TRBV6-5
J: TRBJ2-5
D: TRBD1
size: .
CDR3: CASSYPGGETQYF
DNA: TGTGCCAGCAGTTACCCAGGGGGAGAGACCCAGTACTTC

V: TRBV9
J: TRBJ2-3
D: .
size: .
CDR3: CASSAREPDTQYF
DNA: TGTGCCAGCAGCGCCAGGGAGCCAGATACGCAGTATTTT

V: TRBV7-3
J: TRBJ2-1
D: .
size: .
CDR3: CASSPLPTVNEQFF
DNA: TGTGCCAGCAGCCCCCTTCCCACAGTGAATGAGCAGTTCTTC

V: TRBV7-9
J: TRBJ1-5
D: TRBD1
size: .
CDR3: CASSLGGLQPQHF
DNA: TGTGCCAGCAGCCTAGGGGGCCTTCAGCCCCAGCATTTT

V: TRBV5-1
J: TRBJ2-3
D: TRBD1
size: once
CDR3: CASSLGQTADTQYF
DNA: TGCGCCAGCAGCCTGGGACAGACAGCAGATACGCAGTATTTT

V: TRBV20-1
J: TRBJ2-1
D: .
size: .
CDR3: CSASTHEQFF
DNA: TGCAGTGCTAGTACTCATGAGCAGTTCTTC

V: TRBV6-5
J: TRBJ2-3
D: TRBD1
size: .
CDR3: CASSRQGPDTQYF
DNA: TGTGCCAGCAGTAGACAGGGACCAGATACGCAGTATTTT

V: TRBV7-6
J: TRBJ1-1
D: .
size: .
CDR3: CASSLFQGSANTEAFF
DNA: TGTGCCAGCAGCTTATTCCAGGGGTCAGCGAACACTGAAGCTTTCTTT

V: TRBV4-2
J: TRBJ2-2
D: .
size: .
CDR3: CASSQDTRKPYNVLGELFF
DNA: TGTGCCAGCAGCCAAGATACGAGGAAGCCCTACAATGTGTTGGGGGAGCTGTTTTTT

V: TRBV28
J: TRBJ1-1
D: .
size: .
CDR3: CASRGGREAFF
DNA: TGTGCCAGCAGAGGGGGGCGGGAAGCTTTCTTT

V: TRBV10-3
J: TRBJ2-3
D: .
size: .
CDR3: CAISGYLDTQYF
DNA: TGTGCCATCAGTGGATACTTAGATACGCAGTATTTT

V: TRBV27
J: TRBJ2-5
D: .
size: .
CDR3: CASSWDIRETQYF
DNA: TGTGCCAGCAGTTGGGACATCCGGGAGACCCAGTACTTC

V: TRBV18
J: TRBJ1-1
D: .
size: .
CDR3: CASSPPAGTEAFF
DNA: TGTGCCAGCTCACCACCGGCCGGCACTGAAGCTTTCTTT

V: TRBV2
J: TRBJ1-1
D: .
size: .
CDR3: CASSEAGLTEAFF
DNA: TGTGCCAGCAGTGAAGCAGGACTTACTGAAGCTTTCTTT

V: TRBV6-1
J: TRBJ2-2
D: .
size: .
CDR3: CASNSYTGELFF
DNA: TGTGCCAGCAACAGTTACACCGGGGAGCTGTTTTTT

V: TRBV6-1
J: TRBJ2-7
D: .
size: .
CDR3: CASSEGGSLSYEQYF
DNA: TGTGCCAGCAGTGAAGGGGGGTCTCTCTCCTACGAGCAGTACTTC

V: TRBV20-1
J: TRBJ1-2
D: .
size: .
CDR3: CSGMTGYGYTF
DNA: TGCAGTGGCATGACAGGCTATGGCTACACCTTC

V: TRBV9
J: TRBJ2-5
D: TRBD2
size: .
CDR3: CASSPTSGRGPETQYF
DNA: TGTGCCAGCAGCCCAACTAGCGGGAGAGGTCCAGAGACCCAGTACTTC

V: TRBV19
J: TRBJ1-4
D: .
size: .
CDR3: CASSISPEKLFF
DNA: TGTGCCAGTAGTATCAGCCCGGAAAAACTGTTTTTT

V: TRBV30
J: TRBJ2-2
D: TRBD1
size: .
CDR3: CAWSPGQGVNTGELFF
DNA: TGTGCCTGGAGTCCCGGACAGGGGGTAAACACCGGGGAGCTGTTTTTT

V: TRBV4-3
J: TRBJ2-7
D: .
size: .
CDR3: CASSQVVSTYEQYF
DNA: TGCGCCAGCAGCCAAGTGGTCTCTACCTACGAGCAGTACTTC

V: TRBV5-1
J: TRBJ1-2
D: .
size: once
CDR3: CASSLVTGNYGYTF
DNA: TGCGCCAGCAGCTTGGTAACTGGGAACTATGGCTACACCTTC

V: TRBV2
J: TRBJ2-5
D: .
size: few
CDR3: CASSAGDQLQETQYF
DNA: TGTGCCAGCAGTGCAGGGGACCAACTCCAAGAGACCCAGTACTTC

V: TRBV11-2
J: TRBJ2-7
D: TRBD2
size: .
CDR3: CASRPRAGRGSYEQYF
DNA: TGTGCCAGCAGACCGCGAGCGGGGAGGGGTTCCTACGAGCAGTACTTC

V: TRBV5-3
J: TRBJ2-3
D: TRBD2
size: once
CDR3: CARSLTSGRPTDTQYF
DNA: TGTGCCAGAAGCTTGACTAGCGGGAGGCCCACAGATACGCAGTATTTT

V: TRBV28
J: TRBJ2-2
D: .
size: .
CDR3: CASSLVGAQGGELFF
DNA: TGTGCCAGCAGTTTAGTGGGGGCGCAGGGCGGGGAGCTGTTTTTT

V: TRBV6-6
J: TRBJ2-4
D: TRBD1
size: .
CDR3: CASSYGQGAYIQYF
DNA: TGTGCCAGCAGTTACGGCCAGGGGGCTTACATTCAGTACTTC

V: TRBV19
J: TRBJ1-1
D: TRBD1
size: .
CDR3: CASSDRGNTEAFF
DNA: TGTGCCAGTAGTGACAGGGGGAACACTGAAGCTTTCTTT

V: TRBV5-6
J: TRBJ2-3
D: TRBD2
size: .
CDR3: CASSWGEGSTDTQYF
DNA: TGTGCCAGCAGCTGGGGGGAGGGGAGCACAGATACGCAGTATTTT

V: TRBV30
J: TRBJ1-2
D: .
size: .
CDR3: CAKPGPTGYGYTF
DNA: TGTGCCAAGCCGGGTCCCACGGGCTATGGCTACACCTTC